The source of this T cell receptor beta chain is a study of blood T cell repertoires in COVID-19. As for the study in general: Samples representing acute and convalescent COVID-19 were sourced from the United States, Italy and Spain. In each case, the material was cDNA or gDNA derived from T cells, B-cell-depleted T cells, or PBMCs.

Germline CDR1 reads LNHNV; CDR2 reads YYDKDF (reference sequence). The CDR3 sequence is 16 residues long. The V and J ends lost 1 base and 6 bases, in that order; junction bases with no gene match: 8. Original handling: Estimates of nucleated cell counts were drawn from the amplification of reference gene primers. Here immunoSEQ multiplex PCR was the method, and the copy in TCRdb shows in-frame clones only, minus some. V and J calls and clone size are given by that table; D and trimming were obtained from the DNA. Among a few hundred thousand clones listed, over 80% were seen once. The sequenced sample was peripheral blood. This chain uses TRBV15 with TRBJ2-1, with 8 bases that match TRBD2. The TCR sequence derives from a woman between 45 and 65 years old with active or convalescent COVID-19. CDR3 nucleotide sequence: TGTGCCACCAGCAGAGGAGCGGGAGCGGGTCGCAATGAGCAGTTCTTC. It translates to CATSRGAGAGRNEQFF. The whole variable domain, remainder taken from reference TRBV15 and TRBJ2-1, is DAMVIQNPRYQVTQFGKPVTLSCSQTLNHNVMYWYQQKSSQAPKLLFHYYDKDFNNEADTPDNFQSRRPNTSFCFLDIRSPGLGDTAMYLCATSRGAGAGRNEQFFGPGTRLTVL.